These 2 T cell receptor beta chains share one sample of origin, sequenced in a study of early T cells in non-severe SARS-CoV-2 infection (dated by TCRdb to the early 2020s). Library preparation was by 5' RACE. Sequencing instrument: NextSeq 500. The public reads were quality trimmed at Q25 with fastp and then assembled into clones with MiXCR by TCRdb, keeping productive beta chains. All rows with the same CDR3 protein become a single entry with the most common DNA and genes. Within this sample are 55,000 to 75,000 distinct CDR3 sequences, with more than 9% of them counted one time only. The ten largest clones capture around 4.3% of the sample. Sequencing was done on a sample of whole blood. The receptor set was obtained from an adult who was a healthcare worker with PCR-confirmed SARS-CoV-2 infection or an uninfected control (not recorded which).

The sample holds many counts of this clonotype. The V gene is TRBV5-4, the J gene TRBJ2-7; D possibly corresponds to TRBD2 (5 bases). Germline V gene sequence: CDR1 SGHNT, CDR2 YYREEE (reference sequence). Deletions cut 4 bases from V and 7 bases from J, with 9 bases between. The CDR3 length is 11 residues. CDR3 sequence reads: CASSLRGEQYF. The CDR3 region has the DNA TGTGCCAGCAGCCTCCGCGGGGAGCAGTACTTC.

This clonotype was counted only a few times. The chain employs TRBV7-2 and TRBJ2-7, with D unresolved. Germline V CDR1 and CDR2: SGHTA, FQGNSA. The V end was cut by 0 bases, the J end by 2 bases, with 5 bases between. The CDR3 is 13 amino acids. The CDR3 region has the DNA TGTGCCAGCAGCTTAGCCGCGACCTACGAGCAGTACTTC. Translation gives CASSLAATYEQYF.